The following is a TCR beta chain sequence with its context. This sample is drawn from a study of cytomegalovirus exposure and HLA in healthy donors. Both 60 Vbeta primers and 13 Jbeta primers went into the PCR. Assay used: immunoSEQ multiplex PCR; TCRdb lists only in-frame clones, some missing. The sample lists 120,000 to 150,000 clones, 75% to 90% seen once, with 2.5% to 3% in the top ten. Germline V lookup: CDR1 MNHEY, CDR2 SVGAGI. CDR3 length: 16 residues. J lost 2 bases, V lost 2 bases, and 4 bases had no gene match. Sequencing was carried out using PBMCs. V is TRBV6-5 and J is TRBJ2-7, with 12 bases identical to TRBD2. The origin of this receptor is a woman aged 25 to 39 in good health and CMV-seronegative. The CDR3 is CASSYGASGGAYEQYF. CDR3 nucleotides: TGTGCCAGCAGTTACGGCGCTAGCGGGGGGGCCTACGAGCAGTACTTC.